This T cell receptor (beta chain) was sequenced in a study of blood T cell repertoires in COVID-19. This CDR3 has 15 amino acids. The trim removed 5 bases at V and 3 bases at J, leaving 5 bases unmatched. The germline V gene encodes CDR1 LNHDA and CDR2 SQIVND (reference sequence). Which cohort a participant joined came from the clinical history participants gave. Method: immunoSEQ multiplex PCR; TCRdb's copy keeps in-frame clones and lacks some. In the table there are a few hundred thousand clones, roughly 84% of which are singletons. This clone was seen just once. The sequenced sample consisted of PBMCs or T cells enriched from blood (not recorded which). The V gene is TRBV19, the J gene TRBJ2-7; TRBD2 aligns across 12 bases. This TCR was sampled from a woman aged 18-29 years who had been exposed to COVID-19. CDR3 sequence: CASSPGLAGSYEQYF. The CDR3 coding sequence is TGTGCCAGTAGTCCCGGACTAGCGGGAAGCTACGAGCAGTACTTC.